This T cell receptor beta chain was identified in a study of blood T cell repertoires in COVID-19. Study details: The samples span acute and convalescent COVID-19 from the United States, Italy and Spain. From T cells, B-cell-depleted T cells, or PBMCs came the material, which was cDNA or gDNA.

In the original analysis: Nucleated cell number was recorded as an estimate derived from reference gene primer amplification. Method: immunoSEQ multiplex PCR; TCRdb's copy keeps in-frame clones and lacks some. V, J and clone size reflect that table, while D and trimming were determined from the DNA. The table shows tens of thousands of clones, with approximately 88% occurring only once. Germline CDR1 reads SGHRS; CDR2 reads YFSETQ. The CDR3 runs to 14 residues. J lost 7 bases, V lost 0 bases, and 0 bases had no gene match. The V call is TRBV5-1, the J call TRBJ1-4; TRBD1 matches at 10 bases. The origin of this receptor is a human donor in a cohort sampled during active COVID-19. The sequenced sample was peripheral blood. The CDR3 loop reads CASSLGQGAEKLFF. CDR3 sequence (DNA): TGCGCCAGCAGCTTGGGACAGGGGGCTGAAAAACTGTTTTTT. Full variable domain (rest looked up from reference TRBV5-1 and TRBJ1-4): KAGVTQTPRYLIKTRGQQVTLSCSPISGHRSVSWYQQTPGQGLQFLFEYFSETQRNKGNFPGRFSGRQFSNSRSEMNVSTLELGDSALYLCASSLGQGAEKLFFGSGTQLSVL.